In its sample, the clone carrying this TCR beta chain was seen many times. The antigen is unknown. Germline loops: CDR1 MNHNY, CDR2 SVGAGI (reference sequence). Trimming took 5 bases from V and 8 from J, leaving 7 bases between them. There are 10 residues in the CDR3. Every patient had bone marrow sampled while the disease was active. The data stem from a study of read filtering for tumor transcriptome and immune sequencing. Across the study: Patients were some 16 male and 11 to 15 female, mean age around 66 years, range about 45 to 85. Study-wide points: The sorted CD138-negative fraction was a mixed bone marrow immune population, not purified T cells.

Molecular barcoded adaptors covering alpha/delta and beta/gamma chains were used on approximately 400 ng RNA. A single record per CDR3 protein comes from TCRdb applying MiXCR to the reads. The sample consists of roughly 90,000 distinct CDR3 sequences, roughly 21% of them appearing once. Sequencing used a population of CD138-negative cells sorted from bone marrow. V and J are TRBV6-6 and TRBJ2-7; the D is unclear. This sequence was found in a donor aged 40 or older with multiple myeloma. The CDR3 reads CASSDGQQYF. CDR3 nucleotides: TGTGCCAGCAGTGATGGGCAGCAGTACTTC.